These 2 T cell receptor beta chains were all obtained from the same sample, sequenced in a study of cytomegalovirus exposure and HLA in healthy donors. Primers included in the PCR were 60 Vbeta and 13 Jbeta primers. Generated by immunoSEQ multiplex PCR, the TCRdb table keeps only in-frame clones and is missing some. In the table there are about 69,000 clones, 75% to 80% of which are singletons. The sequenced sample consisted of PBMCs. These receptors came from a man between 18 and 35 years old in good health and CMV-seronegative.

This clone has a handful of counts. V usage is TRBV10-1 and J usage is TRBJ2-2; no clear D. Looked up from germline, CDR1 is WNHNN and CDR2 is SYGVQD (reference sequence). The germline V and J ends were trimmed by 7 bases and 5 bases, with 8 bases remaining between them. This CDR3 comprises 12 residues. The CDR3, as DNA: TGCGCCAGCATAGCCGATACCGGGGAGCTGTTTTTT. This encodes CASIADTGELFF.

This clone has more than one count but fewer than ten. The chain combines TRBV6-1 with TRBJ2-1, with 11 bases aligning to TRBD2. Germline trimming cut 10 bases from V and 6 bases from J; bases unmatched to any gene: 8. Germline CDR1 and CDR2: MNHNS and SASEGT. The CDR3 has 14 amino acids. The chain's CDR3 is CATLAGGPLNEQFF. The CDR3 DNA reads as TGTGCCACCTTAGCGGGGGGGCCGCTCAATGAGCAGTTCTTC.